The 19 T cell receptor beta chains below all came from one sample that was sequenced in a study of beta chain features in type 1 diabetes (dated by TCRdb to the late 2010s). Library preparation used the immunoSEQ multiplex PCR assay. All of the isolated RNA was reverse transcribed with the High Capacity cDNA Reverse Transcription Kit, so expressed TCRB transcripts were sequenced. TCRdb provides this immuneACCESS table in a form limited to in-frame rearrangements. Some clones are lacking; in checked studies, under half of them reflect an unresolved V gene, and why the rest are absent is not known. The sample profile shows around 500,000 clones; roughly 11% of them were found once. Of the sample, over 0.04% falls within the top ten clones. Material for sequencing was naive CD4+ T cells from blood. The cell subset or site label of this sample denotes: true naive CD4+ T cells. These receptors were taken from a woman between 18 and 29 years old in good health.

In this sample, this clone turned up a few times. The V gene is TRBV9, the J gene TRBJ2-3, with D unresolved. Germline V gene data show CDR1 as SGDLS and CDR2 as YYNGEE. This CDR3 comprises 15 residues. V lost 2 bases and J lost 1, with 11 bases in between. The CDR3 DNA reads as TGTGCCAGCAGCGTCTTGGGCAGCGGCACAGATACGCAGTATTTT. Its translation is CASSVLGSGTDTQYF.

This clone showed up just a few times. The rearrangement joins TRBV28 to TRBJ2-5; perhaps TRBD2 as D (7 bases). This CDR3 has 16 amino acids. The V end lost 2 bases, the J end lost 5 bases, and 18 bases lay between the germline ends. Germline-derived CDR1 and CDR2 are MDHEN and SYDVKM. For the CDR3, the DNA is TGTGCCAGCAGTTTAGCGCCGGGGGGCGGACGGGAGACCCAGTACTTC. It translates to CASSLAPGGGRETQYF.

In this sample, this clone turned up a few times. The chain recombines TRBV15 with TRBJ2-3; 9 positions agree with TRBD2. V gave up 0 bases and J gave up 5 bases; unmatched junction bases: 6. The germline V gene has CDR1 LNHNV and CDR2 YYDKDF (reference sequence). The CDR3 covers 16 residues. CDR3: CATSRDRLAGRDTQYF. As DNA, the CDR3 is TGTGCCACCAGCAGAGACAGGCTAGCGGGAAGAGATACGCAGTATTTT.

The chain is built from TRBV7-9 and TRBJ2-1; no firm D call. This CDR3 is built from 19 residues. V dropped 1 base and J dropped 0 bases, with 19 bases sitting between them. Germline V gene lookup returns CDR1 SEHNR and CDR2 FQNEAQ (reference sequence). CDR3 in DNA: TGTGCCAGCAGCTTAGGATTGCTTAGTGGCTCCAGCTCCTACAATGAGCAGTTCTTC. Its protein product is CASSLGLLSGSSSYNEQFF.

The chain employs TRBV30 and TRBJ1-2; TRBD1 might be the D (6 bases). Germline CDR1 GTSNPN, CDR2 SVGIG (reference sequence). The CDR3 consists of 12 residues. V lost 8 bases to trimming and J lost 0 bases, with 10 bases between them. The CDR3 DNA reads as TGTGCCGTGGACAGAACTAACTATGGCTACACCTTC. Translation: CAVDRTNYGYTF. The complete variable domain, with remaining parts taken from reference TRBV30 and TRBJ1-2, reads SQTIHQWPATLVQPVGSPLSLECTVEGTSNPNLYWYRQAAGRGLQLLFYSVGIGQISSEVPQNLSASRPQDRQFILSSKKLLLSDSGFYLCAVDRTNYGYTFGSGTRLTVV.

The chain is built from TRBV28 and TRBJ2-7; 7 nucleotides match TRBD1. The J segment lost 2 bases and the V segment lost 8 bases, leaving 9 bases of the junction unmatched. The CDR3 is 14 residues long. Germline V CDR1 and CDR2: MDHEN, SYDVKM. This CDR3 is CASGLTGAPYEQYV. The CDR3, as DNA: TGTGCCAGCGGTCTCACAGGGGCTCCCTACGAGCAGTACGTC.

The chain has TRBV7-9 and TRBJ2-4; D is ambiguous. In germline, CDR1 is SEHNR, CDR2 FQNEAQ (reference sequence). The CDR3 is 12 amino acids. Trimming removed 0 bases at V and 7 bases at J, with 4 bases between. CDR3 region: CASSLAHNIQYF. DNA for the CDR3: TGTGCCAGCAGCTTAGCGCATAACATTCAGTACTTC.

In its sample, this clone was seen a few times. V is TRBV7-9 and J is TRBJ2-1, with TRBD1 identical over 7 bases. V gave up 1 base and J gave up 7 bases; unmatched junction bases: 4. Looked up from germline, CDR1 is SEHNR and CDR2 is FQNEAQ (reference sequence). The CDR3 loop spans 14 amino acids. This CDR3 is CASSLGDSRNEQFF. In DNA form, the CDR3 reads TGTGCCAGCAGCTTAGGGGACAGCCGTAATGAGCAGTTCTTC.

In this sample, this clone turned up a few times. This chain uses TRBV21-1 with TRBJ2-5; the table gives TRBD2 as D, unverified against the DNA. TRBV21-1 is noted as a pseudogene. The CDR3 spans 21 residues. The CDR3 spells CASSKLIRYRLAGAPGETQYF. The CDR3, as DNA: TGTGCCAGCAGCAAATTGATCCGGTATCGTCTAGCGGGGGCCCCAGGGGAGACCCAGTACTTC.

The chain uses TRBV18 and TRBJ2-5, with 10 nucleotides matching TRBD2. CDR1 is KGHSH and CDR2 is LQKENI in the germline V gene. This CDR3 has 16 residues. V gave up 2 bases and J gave up 3 bases; unmatched junction bases: 6. CDR3 DNA: TGTGCCAGCTCACCATACTACGGGACTAGCGAAGAGACCCAGTACTTC. Encoded protein: CASSPYYGTSEETQYF.

This clone has a handful of counts. This chain connects TRBV6-1 to TRBJ2-7; 13 positions agree with TRBD2. Germline trimming cut 4 bases from V and 3 bases from J; bases unmatched to any gene: 9. The CDR3 is made up of 17 amino acids. In germline, CDR1 is MNHNS, CDR2 SASEGT. CDR3 residues: CASSAVRTSGGHYEQYV. Here the CDR3 DNA reads TGTGCCAGCAGTGCGGTCCGGACTAGCGGGGGCCACTACGAGCAGTACGTC.

V is TRBV10-3 and J is TRBJ2-7, with 16 bases matching TRBD2. CDR1 ENHRY and CDR2 SYGVKD come from the germline V gene. The CDR3 consists of 17 residues. After removal of 6 bases from V and 3 bases from J, the junction contained 8 bases not matched to a gene. The DNA of the CDR3 is TGTGCCATCAGCGCCGGGACTAGCGGGAGGGCTGTCTACGAGCAGTACTTC. Protein product: CAISAGTSGRAVYEQYF.

Concerning this clone itself: The same CDR3 arises from other DNA sequences in this sample as well. The rearrangement joins TRBV7-3 to TRBJ2-3, with 7 bases matching TRBD1. Trimming at V came to 2 bases and at J to 1 base, leaving 0 bases not matched to a gene. This CDR3 is 14 amino acids long. Germline V gene sequence: CDR1 SGHTA, CDR2 FQGTGA. The CDR3 loop reads CASSLDRGTDTQYF. In DNA form, the CDR3 reads TGTGCCAGCAGCTTAGACAGGGGCACAGATACGCAGTATTTT.

This chain connects TRBV5-4 to TRBJ1-4, with D possibly TRBD1 on 6 matching bases. Germline V CDR1 and CDR2: SGHNT, YYREEE (reference sequence). The CDR3 length is 15 residues. Trimming cost V 1 base and J 5 bases, with 12 bases left between them. As DNA, the CDR3 is TGTGCCAGCAGCTTGAACAGGGAGCGGAATGAAAAACTGTTTTTT. Protein product: CASSLNRERNEKLFF.

A few counts support this clone. V gene TRBV6-5 combines with J gene TRBJ2-1, with TRBD1 identical over 8 bases. The CDR3 covers 15 residues. Germline loops: CDR1 MNHEY, CDR2 SVGAGI. V shed 5 bases, J shed 1 base, and the junction held 4 bases outside the gene matches. DNA of the CDR3: TGTGCCAGCAGTCCCCAGGGGGCGTCCTACAATGAGCAGTTCTTC. Its protein product is CASSPQGASYNEQFF.

This clone was seen a handful of times. The chain is built from TRBV19 and TRBJ2-7, with 12 bases matching TRBD2. Germline V gene lookup returns CDR1 LNHDA and CDR2 SQIVND (reference sequence). V gave up 6 bases and J gave up 6 bases; unmatched junction bases: 9. The CDR3 consists of 15 residues. The DNA of the CDR3 is TGTGCCAGTAGGCAGACTAGCGGGAGAGGCTCCGAGCAGTACTTC. It translates to CASRQTSGRGSEQYF.

This clone has just a few counts. The chain employs TRBV25-1 and TRBJ2-1; D is unresolved. The CDR3 sequence is 12 residues long. The germline V and J ends were trimmed by 5 bases and 8 bases, with 10 bases remaining between them. Germline V gene sequence: CDR1 MGHDK, CDR2 SYGVNS. CDR3 sequence reads: CASSLTVDEQFF. CDR3 DNA sequence: TGTGCCAGCAGTTTGACGGTCGATGAGCAGTTCTTC.

This clone was detected a few times. The chain carries TRBV7-9 and TRBJ1-1, with D unclear. The CDR3 loop spans 15 amino acids. Germline assignment: CDR1 SEHNR and CDR2 FQNEAQ (reference sequence). The V end lost 5 bases, the J end lost 1 base, and 14 bases lay between the germline ends. For the CDR3, the DNA is TGTGCCAGCAGCGCCAAAAGGCTGAAGAACACTGAAGCTTTCTTT. Translated: CASSAKRLKNTEAFF.

This clone was detected a few times. V is TRBV2 and J is TRBJ2-5, with 8 bases identical to TRBD2. The CDR3 has 14 residues. Trimming took 7 bases from V and 1 from J; bases not matched to a gene: 5. Germline lookup yields CDR1 SNHLY and CDR2 FYNNEI. The CDR3: CASTKSGSQETQYF. For the CDR3, the DNA is TGTGCCAGCACCAAAAGCGGGAGCCAAGAGACCCAGTACTTC.